This TCR beta chain comes out of a study of blood T cell repertoires in COVID-19 (dated by TCRdb to 2018 to 2021). Some background on the complete study: Samples from collaborators originated in the United States, Italy and Spain and spanned both the acute and convalescent phases of COVID-19. The material from the prospective study consisted of cDNA or gDNA derived from T cells, B-cell-depleted T cells, or PBMCs. The dataset comprised deeply sampled blood TCRbeta repertoires from subjects exposed to, actively infected with, or recovered from COVID-19. The repertoires were made available in a free public database intended to serve as a resource for research on the immune response to SARS-CoV-2. The samples were drawn from the first 160 participants of the ongoing ImmuneRACE study and from 1,254 subjects provided by 6 global collaborators. A de-identified subject ID, COVID-19 status, age in years and sex were almost always included in the sample metadata. Where available, HLA class I and class II types were obtained from metadata supplied by the sample provider rather than from assay-based typing. Broad study findings and their caveats: The amount of clinical and demographic metadata varied by source and participant and was provided uncurated.

Regarding this clone: This receptor's antigen is unknown. No much larger clone is present one base from it, and per-base qualities are unavailable.

The CDR3, from cysteine to phenylalanine, totals 14 residues. Only the CDR3 region is kept as DNA, spanning 42 bases read in frame from base 1. Trimming takes 2 bases from V and 10 bases from J, and the germline ends sit 20 bases apart. CDR1 and CDR2 were assigned from the germline V gene (reference sequence) as GTSNPN and SVGIG. TCRbeta CDR3 regions were amplified from genomic DNA using the immunoSEQ Assay, a bias-controlled multiplex PCR. The paper's data handling went like this. Nucleated cell counts per sample were estimated from amplification of reference gene primers within the assay. Sequence reads were collapsed and filtered to measure the absolute abundance of every unique TCRbeta CDR3 rearrangement. For each sample, productive Simpson clonality was calculated as the square root of Simpson's diversity index over productive rearrangements. What TCRdb holds here is the immuneACCESS table cut down to in-frame rearrangements. Part of the clones is not present; checked against another copy, under half of the missing clones reflect an unresolved V gene, and the others are unexplained. Clone size and V and J calls were adopted from that table, with D and trimming inferred from the DNA. The sample yields more than 400,000 clones; approximately 85% were counted once. More than 3% of the sample is taken by the ten largest.

Whole blood was collected in K2EDTA tubes by collaborating institutions according to the institutions' own protocols. Collaborator samples were shipped for TCRbeta analysis as frozen whole blood, isolated PBMCs, or DNA extracted from either sample type. The TCR was taken from a human donor in a cohort sampled during active COVID-19. Rearrangement joined TRBV30 to TRBJ2-5; the best D guess is TRBD2, with 6 bases matching. The sample was peripheral blood. The nucleotide sequence is TGTGCCTGGAGTTTAGGGACTGGCGCAGCAGTCCAGTACTTC. This is translated as CAWSLGTGAAVQYF.